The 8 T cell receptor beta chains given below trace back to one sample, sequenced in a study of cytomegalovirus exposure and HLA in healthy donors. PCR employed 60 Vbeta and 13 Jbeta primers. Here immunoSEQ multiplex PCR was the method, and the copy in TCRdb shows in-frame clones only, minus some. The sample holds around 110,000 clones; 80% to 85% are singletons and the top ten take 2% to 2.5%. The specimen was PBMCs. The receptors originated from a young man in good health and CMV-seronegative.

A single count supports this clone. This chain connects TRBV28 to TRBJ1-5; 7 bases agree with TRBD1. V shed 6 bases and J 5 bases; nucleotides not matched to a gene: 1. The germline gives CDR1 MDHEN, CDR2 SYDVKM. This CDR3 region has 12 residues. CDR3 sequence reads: CASRQGDQPQHF. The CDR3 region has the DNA TGTGCCAGCAGGCAGGGGGATCAGCCCCAGCATTTT.

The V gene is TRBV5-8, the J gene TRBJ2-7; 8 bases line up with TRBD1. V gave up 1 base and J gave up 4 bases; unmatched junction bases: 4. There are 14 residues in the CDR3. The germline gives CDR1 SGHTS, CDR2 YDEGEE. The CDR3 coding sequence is TGTGCCAGCAGCTTGCCAGGGGGCTGGTACGAGCAGTACTTC. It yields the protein CASSLPGGWYEQYF.

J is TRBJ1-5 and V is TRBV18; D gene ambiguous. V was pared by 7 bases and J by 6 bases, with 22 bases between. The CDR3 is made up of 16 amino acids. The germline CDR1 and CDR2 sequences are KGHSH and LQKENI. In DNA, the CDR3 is TGTGCCAGCTTACCTACCTCCGGTGCAGGAGGTCAGCCCCAGCATTTT. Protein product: CASLPTSGAGGQPQHF.

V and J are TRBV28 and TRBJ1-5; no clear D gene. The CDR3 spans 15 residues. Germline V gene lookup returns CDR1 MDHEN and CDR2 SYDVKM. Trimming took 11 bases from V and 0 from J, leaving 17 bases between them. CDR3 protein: CASHPEGLSNQPQHF. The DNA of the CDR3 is TGTGCCTCCCACCCGGAAGGACTTAGCAATCAGCCCCAGCATTTT.

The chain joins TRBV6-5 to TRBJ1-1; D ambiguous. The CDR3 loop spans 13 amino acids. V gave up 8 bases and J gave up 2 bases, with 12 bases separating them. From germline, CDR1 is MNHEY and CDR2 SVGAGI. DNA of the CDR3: TGTGCCAGCTCTCGCACAGCCAACACTGAAGCTTTCTTT. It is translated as CASSRTANTEAFF.

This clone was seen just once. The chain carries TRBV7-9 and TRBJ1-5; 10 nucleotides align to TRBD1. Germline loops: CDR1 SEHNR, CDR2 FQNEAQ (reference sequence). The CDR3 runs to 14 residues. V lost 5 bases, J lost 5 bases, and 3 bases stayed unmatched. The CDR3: CASSAGTGDQPQHF. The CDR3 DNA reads TGTGCCAGCAGCGCGGGGACAGGGGATCAGCCCCAGCATTTT.

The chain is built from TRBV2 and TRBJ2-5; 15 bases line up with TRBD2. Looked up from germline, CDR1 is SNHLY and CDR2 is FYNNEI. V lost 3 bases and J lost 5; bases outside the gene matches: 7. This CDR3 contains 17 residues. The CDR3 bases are TGTGCCAGCAGTGACGGACTAGCGGGGGGGAGTGGGGAGACCCAGTACTTC. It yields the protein CASSDGLAGGSGETQYF.

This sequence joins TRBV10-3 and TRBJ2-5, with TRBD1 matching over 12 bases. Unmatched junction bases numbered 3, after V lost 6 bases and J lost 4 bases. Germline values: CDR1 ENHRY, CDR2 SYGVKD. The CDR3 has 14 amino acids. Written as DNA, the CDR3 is TGTGCCATCAGGGGACAGGGGGCCGGAGAGACCCAGTACTTC. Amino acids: CAIRGQGAGETQYF.